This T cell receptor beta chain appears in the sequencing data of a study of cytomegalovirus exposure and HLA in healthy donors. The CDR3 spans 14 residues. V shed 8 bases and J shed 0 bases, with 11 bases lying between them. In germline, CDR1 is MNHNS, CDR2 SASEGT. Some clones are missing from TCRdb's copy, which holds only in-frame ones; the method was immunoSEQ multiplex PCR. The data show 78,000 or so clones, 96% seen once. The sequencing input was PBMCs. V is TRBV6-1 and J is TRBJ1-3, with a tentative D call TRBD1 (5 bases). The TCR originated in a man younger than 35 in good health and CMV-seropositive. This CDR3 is CASQRGGSGNTIYF. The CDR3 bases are TGTGCCAGCCAGCGGGGGGGCTCTGGAAACACCATATATTTT.